The next 3 T cell receptor beta chains were all read from a single sample in a study of shared clonotypes between healthy human individuals. Using immunoSEQ multiplex PCR, the repertoire was profiled, and TCRdb retains in-frame clones only, with some absent. The sample lists 500,000 or so clones, 95% to 97% occurring once. Material: naive CD4+ T cells sorted from blood. Specified subset: CD45RA+ positively selected. The receptors come from a young woman in good health.

J is TRBJ1-5 and V is TRBV4-1; 10 bases agree with TRBD1. The CDR3 runs to 17 residues. V gave up 0 bases and J gave up 6 bases; unmatched junction bases: 8. Germline CDR1 reads MGHRA; CDR2 reads YSYEKL. The chain's CDR3 is CASSQDLRQGAFQPQHF. In nucleotides, the CDR3 is TGCGCCAGCAGCCAAGATTTAAGACAGGGGGCTTTTCAGCCCCAGCATTTT.

The CDR3 loop reads CASSNWDRWSANTEAFF. CDR3 DNA sequence: TGTGCCAGTAGTAACTGGGACAGGTGGTCGGCGAACACTGAAGCTTTCTTT. The chain is built from TRBV19 and TRBJ1-1; 8 bases are shared with TRBD1. Germline values: CDR1 LNHDA, CDR2 SQIVND (reference sequence). This CDR3 is 17 amino acids long. J lost 1 base, V lost 4 bases, and 11 bases had no gene match.

The sample holds one count of this clone. The genes are TRBV2 and TRBJ2-3, with D possibly being TRBD1 (6 bases). CDR3 length: 14 amino acids. With 8 bases removed from V and 4 bases from J, the gap between germline ends came to 16 bases. In germline, CDR1 is SNHLY, CDR2 FYNNEI. CDR3 in amino acids: CASEQGLISDTQYF. DNA of the CDR3: TGTGCCAGCGAACAGGGTTTGATCTCAGATACGCAGTATTTT.